The clone carrying this T cell receptor beta chain was counted at least ten times. As yet, its antigen is unknown. Generation of TCR beta libraries employed quantitative 5'-RACE incorporating molecular barcodes. TCRdb re-called the 5' RACE reads through MiXCR, storing one row per CDR3 protein. The table shows 150,000 to 200,000 distinct CDR3 sequences, with more than 9% occurring only once. This sample was included in a study of CD8 T cells in ankylosing spondylitis. Findings and limits, study-wide: It was reported that disease-linked clones were significantly enriched in matched ankylosing spondylitis synovial fluid. Earlier literature documents some of the motif variants in reactive arthritis synovial fluid and blood.

The sample consisted of blood, either unsorted or a sorted T cell fraction (not recorded which). This sequence originates from a male donor with ankylosing spondylitis or in good health (not recorded which).

CDR3 residues: CASSLSGTTTGELFF. DNA of the CDR3: TGTGCCAGCAGCTTAAGCGGGACTACTACCGGGGAGCTGTTTTTT. This chain joins TRBV7-9 and TRBJ2-2, with 7 bases identical to TRBD2. Germline loops: CDR1 SEHNR, CDR2 FQNEAQ (reference sequence). The V gene end was trimmed by 2 bases and the J gene end by 5 bases; junction bases not matched to a gene: 5. This CDR3 is built from 15 residues.